What follows is one T cell receptor beta chain and its context. Its target is not known. Primers included in the PCR were 60 Vbeta and 13 Jbeta primers. The assay was immunoSEQ multiplex PCR, and TCRdb's table has in-frame clones only and misses some. In the table there are approximately 140,000 clones, about two thirds of which are singletons. The data were taken from a study of cytomegalovirus exposure and HLA in healthy donors. This CDR3 region has 16 residues. V lost 5 bases and J lost 7; bases outside the gene matches: 8. CDR1 is SGHTA, CDR2 FQGNSA, per germline. Study observations and caveats: The sole available immune exposure information was CMV serostatus. Researchers counted around 170 TCR beta chains as cytomegalovirus-associated. High specificity and sensitivity for cytomegalovirus status were reported for the classifier.

This chain uses TRBV7-2 with TRBJ2-2; TRBD2 matches at 12 bases. Sequencing used PBMCs. This TCR was sampled from a woman in her sixties or seventies in good health and CMV-seropositive. The CDR3 reads CASSLSSGGGIGELFF. For the CDR3, the DNA is TGTGCCAGCAGCCTCTCTAGCGGGGGGGGGATCGGGGAGCTGTTTTTT.